This T cell receptor beta chain originates from a study of PD-L1 blockade in urothelial cancer. At the level of the study: Blood-derived samples held a median approximately 140,000 T cells.

J lost 4 bases, V lost 5 bases, and 7 bases had no gene match. Germline V gives CDR1 SGHVS, CDR2 FQNEAQ. The CDR3 sequence is 14 residues long. Sequencing used immunoSEQ multiplex PCR; TCRdb keeps in-frame clones, though not all of them. The sample yields 35,000 to 45,000 clones, roughly four fifths seen once. This receptor was identified in a man in his 70s with urothelial cancer. The chain links TRBV7-8 to TRBJ2-7, with 8 positions matching TRBD2. The specimen was PBMCs, collected around atezolizumab (anti-PD-L1) treatment. This CDR3 reads CASSPTSVGYEQYF. The CDR3 bases are TGTGCCAGCAGCCCGACTAGCGTCGGGTACGAGCAGTACTTC.